One T cell receptor (beta chain) is described in this entry. The antigen remains undetermined. The repertoire was sequenced with immunoSEQ multiplex PCR; TCRdb's copy has only in-frame clones and lacks some. This sample yields about 350,000 clones, of which 70% to 90% are seen a single time; about 3.3% belongs to the top ten. Specified treatment: 15 to 20 received Ad26.COV2.S at low or high dose, single or two shots; roughly 5 received placebo; per-sample allocation not given. Repertoires come from day 63 after the first vaccine or placebo injection. This sample was included in a study of Ad26.COV2.S vaccination and SARS-CoV-2 variants. V shed 5 bases and J shed 3 bases, with 18 bases lying between them. CDR3 length: 16 amino acids. Germline V gene sequence: CDR1 SGHAT, CDR2 FQNNGV. Notes on the study in general: Following vaccination, spike-specific CD8+ and CD4+ T cell responses reportedly exhibited substantial breadth.

The source is a person between 18 and 60 years old who received the Ad26.COV2.S COVID-19 vaccine or a placebo. The material sequenced was peripheral blood, taken in a trial of Ad26.COV2.S vaccine versus placebo. The chain is built from TRBV11-2 and TRBJ2-3; D is ambiguous. CDR3 bases: TGTGCCAGCAGCAAGACTCCAGTGGCCGGGACAGATACGCAGTATTTT. Protein: CASSKTPVAGTDTQYF.